These T cell receptor beta chains were read from a single sample in a study of CD8+CD57+ T cells in acquired aplastic anemia. TCRdb re-analysed the reads in MiXCR, keeping a single row per CDR3 protein. The table has more than 45,000 distinct CDR3 sequences, just over 55% seen once; the top ten hold about 15%. The sequenced sample consisted of sorted CD4+, CD8+, or CD8+CD57+ T cells (not recorded which) from PBMCs. Source of these receptors: a human donor with aplastic anemia. Each CDR3 is given with its conserved first and last residue.

v_call	cdr3_aa
TRBV15	CATSRVRGAYEQYF
TRBV7-3	CASSPTGQLNTEAFF
TRBV15	CATSRGQGPEQYF
TRBV19	CASSSRGGNTGELFF
TRBV15	CATSRDRNRAGELFF
TRBV10-3	CAITDDVSIYF
TRBV7-9	CASGVDNSPLHF
TRBV15	CATSPTRERTDTQYF
TRBV20-1	CSARPRAGMTYGYTF
TRBV7-9	CASTPSSQSYEQYF
TRBV9	CASSVHIGELFF